The entry below gives a single T cell receptor (beta chain) sequence along with its context. Its antigen remains unidentified. The assay was immunoSEQ multiplex PCR, and TCRdb's table has in-frame clones only and misses some. This table holds about 62,000 clones, approximately 85% found once. The data are from a study of OX40 agonist ivuxolimab in advanced cancers. Study context: Recorded diagnoses for dose-escalation patients were hepatocellular carcinoma, melanoma, renal cell or head and neck cancer. Participants averaged about 60 years of age (range 23 to 79) and were roughly 83% male.

Overall study results and limits: Compared with CD4+, CD8+ T cells on average had more expanded clones. Clones of CD4+ and CD8+ blood T cells grew by week 6 at doses of 0.1 to 3.0 mg/kg.

Trimming took 3 bases from V and 6 from J; bases not matched to a gene: 4. Germline loops: CDR1 SGHTA, CDR2 FQGNSA. This CDR3 region has 14 residues. The gene calls are TRBV7-2 and TRBJ2-3; 9 positions agree with TRBD2. The sample was CD4+ or CD8+ T cells sorted from blood, taken in a trial of the OX40 agonist ivuxolimab. The source of this sequence is an adult with an advanced solid tumor such as melanoma, head and neck, liver or kidney cancer. DNA of the CDR3: TGTGCCAGCAGCTTGGATGCGGGAGGGGATACGCAGTATTTT. Translation gives CASSLDAGGDTQYF.